These 22 T cell receptor beta chains came from one sample sequenced in a study of T cells in Graves' hyperthyroidism and ophthalmopathy. Template material for amplifying TCR beta CDR3 regions consisted of RNA transcripts. An initial round of RT-PCR targeting the TCR CDR3 relied on the HTBI primer set. TCRdb passed the multiplex PCR reads through MiXCR, listing each CDR3 protein once. The sample lists some 560,000 distinct CDR3 sequences, 14% occurring once. Material for sequencing was blood. These receptors were collected from a woman between 40 and 50 years old with Graves' hyperthyroidism.

This clonotype was seen at least ten times. This rearrangement joins TRBV20-1 to TRBJ2-3; 9 bases fit TRBD2. V lost 0 bases to trimming and J lost 3 bases; unmatched junction nucleotides: 10. The CDR3 covers 17 residues. The germline gives CDR1 DFQATT, CDR2 SNEGSKA (reference sequence). The CDR3 reads CSARDPFSSGRTDTQYF. CDR3 DNA: TGCAGTGCTAGAGATCCCTTTAGTAGCGGGAGAACAGATACGCAGTATTTT.

This clonotype appeared many times. The J gene is TRBJ2-1, the V gene TRBV20-1; 7 bases fit TRBD2. The CDR3 sequence is 13 residues long. Trimming at V came to 5 bases and at J to 7 bases, leaving 8 bases not matched to a gene. Germline loops: CDR1 DFQATT, CDR2 SNEGSKA (reference sequence). In nucleotides, the CDR3 is TGCAGTGCTCACTTTGGGGGGGGAAATGAGCAGTTCTTC. This translates into CSAHFGGGNEQFF.

The table lists this clonotype with many counts. The chain uses TRBV7-9 and TRBJ2-3, with TRBD2 matching over 8 bases. This CDR3 contains 14 residues. Germline lookup yields CDR1 SEHNR and CDR2 FQNEAQ (reference sequence). The junction had 6 bases not matched to a gene; V was cut back by 8 bases and J by 2 bases. The CDR3 nucleotides read TGTGCCAGCTCCCGTAGCGGGGACACAGATACGCAGTATTTT. It translates to CASSRSGDTDTQYF.

At least ten counts were recorded for this clonotype. The chain couples TRBV28 to TRBJ2-1, with no clear D. Trimming took 3 bases from V and 1 from J, leaving 7 bases between them. This CDR3 comprises 14 residues. The germline gives CDR1 MDHEN, CDR2 SYDVKM. Here the CDR3 DNA reads TGTGCCAGCAGTTTCGGGCTTTCCTACAATGAGCAGTTCTTC. It translates to CASSFGLSYNEQFF.

About this clonotype: One base away lies a much larger clone, so this may be a sequencing read error. This CDR3 reads CASNESDRGLKDEQFF. The DNA of the CDR3 is TGTGCCAGCAACGAATCGGACAGGGGGCTGAAAGATGAGCAGTTCTTC. The V call is TRBV7-3, the J call TRBJ2-1, with 11 bases fitting TRBD1. This CDR3 has 16 amino acids. Losses at the gene ends were 7 bases for V and 8 bases for J; bases not matched to a gene: 13. Looked up from germline, CDR1 is SGHTA and CDR2 is FQGTGA.

A word on this clonotype: At one of its ends the junction is not consistent with the germline gene, which may arise from a read error. The chain joins TRBV6-1 to TRBJ2-5, with D unresolved. Germline V gene data show CDR1 as MNHNS and CDR2 as SASEGT. The CDR3 length is 12 residues. DNA of the CDR3: TGTGCCAGCAGGGAAGTGGGCGAGACCCAGTACTTC. Residues: CASREVGETQYF.

In this sample, this clonotype turned up many times. V usage is TRBV3-1 and J usage is TRBJ1-1; D is ambiguous. CDR3 length: 14 residues. Trimming shortened V by 4 bases and J by 6 bases, and 15 bases separated the two germline ends. Germline loops: CDR1 LGHDT, CDR2 YNNKEL (reference sequence). CDR3 region: CASSPFEMGAEAFF. CDR3 nucleotides: TGTGCCAGCAGCCCCTTCGAAATGGGAGCTGAAGCTTTCTTT.

This sequence joins TRBV5-5 and TRBJ2-1, with 8 bases matching TRBD1. The germline V gene encodes CDR1 SGHKS and CDR2 YYEKEE (reference sequence). The CDR3 is 16 residues long. V lost 0 bases to trimming and J lost 7 bases; unmatched junction nucleotides: 9. Here the CDR3 reads CASSLVWQGAGNEQFF. DNA for the CDR3: TGTGCCAGCAGCTTGGTTTGGCAGGGGGCAGGGAATGAGCAGTTCTTC.

This clonotype turned up a few times. This chain uses TRBV19 with TRBJ2-1, with 11 bases fitting TRBD2. The CDR3 runs to 17 residues. Germline lookup yields CDR1 LNHDA and CDR2 SQIVND (reference sequence). The V segment lost 3 bases and the J segment 0 bases; nucleotides outside the gene matches: 4. This chain's CDR3 is CASSMRLAGSSYNEQFF. CDR3 in DNA: TGTGCCAGTAGTATGAGACTAGCGGGATCCTCCTACAATGAGCAGTTCTTC.

This clonotype occurred many times. J is TRBJ2-7 and V is TRBV28; TRBD2 matches at 11 bases. The junction had 7 bases not matched to a gene; V was cut back by 4 bases and J by 2 bases. Germline CDR1 and CDR2: MDHEN and SYDVKM. The length of the CDR3 is 16 residues. The DNA of the CDR3 is TGTGCCAGCAGTTCCGGTCCGGGACTAGCGGCCTACGAGCAGTACTTC. Its protein is CASSSGPGLAAYEQYF.

This clonotype was seen repeatedly, ten times or more. The J gene is TRBJ1-5, the V gene TRBV28, with D possibly TRBD1 on 5 matching bases. The CDR3 is 17 amino acids. Looked up from germline, CDR1 is MDHEN and CDR2 is SYDVKM. Trimming removed 3 bases at V and 1 base at J, with 16 bases between. The CDR3 is CASSFSSGRVSNQPQHF. In nucleotides, the CDR3 is TGTGCCAGCAGTTTCTCTTCGGGCAGGGTAAGCAATCAGCCCCAGCATTTT.

Ten or more counts support this clonotype. V and J are TRBV18 and TRBJ1-2, with TRBD1 matching 7 bases. This CDR3 spans 15 amino acids. Germline CDR1 KGHSH, CDR2 LQKENI. V gave up 4 bases and J gave up 1 base; unmatched junction bases: 6. This CDR3 reads CASSLGQALNYGYTF. For the CDR3, the DNA is TGTGCCAGCTCACTCGGACAGGCCCTTAACTATGGCTACACCTTC.

The chain is built from TRBV5-1 and TRBJ2-7; D is unclear. Trimming took off 4 bases at V and 5 bases at J, with 19 bases between the two ends. The CDR3 has 15 residues. CDR1 and CDR2 from the germline V gene are SGHRS and YFSETQ. The CDR3 loop is CASSERGTSIDEQYF. The CDR3 region has the DNA TGCGCCAGCAGCGAGCGCGGTACTTCCATAGACGAGCAGTACTTC.

Details on this clonotype: A clone one base away is much larger, so this may be a read error. The chain recombines TRBV12-3 or TRBV12-4 with TRBJ2-5, with a possible D match to TRBD1 (5 bases). The CDR3 is made up of 11 amino acids. Trimming cost V 3 bases and J 13 bases, with 12 bases left between them. CDR3 loop: CASSLDNKLYF. CDR3 DNA sequence: TGTGCCAGCAGTTTGGACAACAAACTGTACTTC.

The sample holds many counts of this clonotype. The CDR3 DNA sequence: TGCAGTGCTGGGGCGGGGAGTGGGGACGGAGATACGCAGTATTTT. This sequence encodes CSAGAGSGDGDTQYF. This rearrangement joins TRBV20-1 to TRBJ2-3; TRBD2 might be the D (6 bases). V lost 5 bases and J 5 bases, leaving 20 bases between the germline ends. Germline V gives CDR1 DFQATT, CDR2 SNEGSKA (reference sequence). The CDR3 length is 15 residues.

This clonotype was seen repeatedly, ten times or more. The genes are TRBV20-1 and TRBJ2-3; D ambiguous. Germline V lookup: CDR1 DFQATT, CDR2 SNEGSKA (reference sequence). The ends were cut back, 0 bases at V and 2 bases at J, with 9 bases in the middle. The length of the CDR3 is 14 residues. CDR3 protein: CSARDWDFTDTQYF. Written as DNA, the CDR3 is TGCAGTGCTAGAGATTGGGATTTCACAGATACGCAGTATTTT.

This clonotype was observed many times. The V and J genes are TRBV7-6 and TRBJ2-1; the D is unclear. Germline V gene data show CDR1 as SGHVS and CDR2 as FNYEAQ. Trimming took 1 base from V and 7 from J, leaving 5 bases between them. This CDR3 contains 12 residues. The CDR3 coding sequence is TGTGCCAGCAGCTTAGGTCAGAATGAGCAGTTCTTC. This encodes CASSLGQNEQFF.

Comment on this clonotype: Compared with germline, one end of the junction differs, possibly owing to a read error. J is TRBJ2-1 and V is TRBV29-1; tentative D call: TRBD1 (5 bases). Germline CDR1 and CDR2: SQVTM and ANQGSEA. The CDR3 spans 17 residues. The CDR3 nucleotides read TGCAGCGTTGAATGGCGGACACACCACAAGACCTACAATGAGCAGTCCTTC. This sequence encodes CSVEWRTHHKTYNEQSF.

This clonotype occurred a few times. V and J are TRBV20-1 and TRBJ2-1, with D unclear. The CDR3 loop spans 15 amino acids. Germline-derived CDR1 and CDR2 are DFQATT and SNEGSKA (reference sequence). V lost 0 bases and J 1 base, leaving 10 bases between the germline ends. The CDR3 DNA is TGCAGTGCTAGAGAATCGCTAAAATCCTACAATGAGCAGTTCTTC. Encoded protein: CSARESLKSYNEQFF.

This clonotype was counted many times. This rearrangement joins TRBV7-2 to TRBJ2-5; 7 bases match TRBD2. This CDR3 is 18 amino acids long. Looked up from germline, CDR1 is SGHTA and CDR2 is FQGNSA. V lost 2 bases and J lost 7; bases outside the gene matches: 19. CDR3 sequence reads: CASSLTLRASGPIGTQYF. CDR3 nucleotide sequence: TGTGCCAGCAGCTTAACATTACGGGCTAGCGGACCAATCGGGACCCAGTACTTC. The entire variable domain, with the rest obtained from reference TRBV7-2 and TRBJ2-5, is as follows: GAGVSQSPSNKVTEKGKDVELRCDPISGHTALYWYRQSLGQGLEFLIYFQGNSAPDKSGLPSDRFSAERTGGSVSTLTIQRTQQEDSAVYLCASSLTLRASGPIGTQYFGPGTRLLVL.

This clonotype was detected many times. The chain recombines TRBV12-3 or TRBV12-4 with TRBJ1-2; D is unclear. The CDR3 runs 12 residues. The V end lost 1 base, the J end lost 5 bases, and 5 bases lay between the germline ends. CDR3 protein: CASSLGRYGYTF. In DNA form, the CDR3 reads TGTGCCAGCAGTTTAGGACGGTATGGCTACACCTTC.

The chain has TRBV11-3 and TRBJ1-1, with 9 bases that match TRBD1. The CDR3 spans 16 residues. Germline V gene lookup returns CDR1 SGHNT and CDR2 YENEEA. V was pared by 6 bases and J by 0 bases, with 8 bases of the junction left unmatched. The DNA for the CDR3 is TGTGCCAGCAGTCCGGACAGGGGAAACATGAACACTGAAGCTTTCTTT. Its protein is CASSPDRGNMNTEAFF.